This TCR beta chain derives from a study of post-analysis software for immune sequencing data. The ends were cut back, 5 bases at V and 4 bases at J, with 20 bases in the middle. Germline assignment: CDR1 MDHEN and CDR2 SYDVKM. The CDR3 runs to 16 residues. Comment on this clonotype: What it binds is not known.

Findings of the study overall: Roughly 5 TRBV segments, TRBV5-6, TRBV5-1 and TRBV20-1 among them, were found more frequent in patients than controls. Under F measure analysis, samples from one preparation batch co-clustered strongly. Significantly lower normalized Chao1 diversity was found in patients with multiple sclerosis relative to controls.

Unique molecular identifiers were carried by the TCR beta cDNA libraries. TCRdb fed the PCR reads into MiXCR, producing one record per CDR3 protein. Seen here are about 770,000 distinct CDR3 sequences, 35% to 55% observed once, and the top ten hold roughly 4.5%. The TCR comes from a girl between 5 and 17 years old with multiple sclerosis. Sequencing was done on a sample of blood. The chain combines TRBV28 with TRBJ1-1; tentative D call: TRBD1 (6 bases). CDR3 protein: CASSPIWGGEGTEAFF. Written as DNA, the CDR3 is TGTGCCAGCAGTCCTATATGGGGGGGCGAAGGCACTGAAGCTTTCTTT.